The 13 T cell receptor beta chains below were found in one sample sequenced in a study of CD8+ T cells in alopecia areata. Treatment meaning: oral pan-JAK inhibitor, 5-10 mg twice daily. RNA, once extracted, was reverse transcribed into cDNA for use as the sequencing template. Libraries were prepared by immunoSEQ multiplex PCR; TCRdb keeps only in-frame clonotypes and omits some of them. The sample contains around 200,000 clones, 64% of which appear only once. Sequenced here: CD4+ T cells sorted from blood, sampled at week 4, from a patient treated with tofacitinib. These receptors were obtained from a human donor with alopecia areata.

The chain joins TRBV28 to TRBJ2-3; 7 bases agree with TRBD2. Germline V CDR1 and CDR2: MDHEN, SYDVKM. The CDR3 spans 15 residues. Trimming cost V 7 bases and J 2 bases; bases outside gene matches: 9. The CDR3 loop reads CASKSSGFTTDTQYF. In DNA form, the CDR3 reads TGTGCCAGCAAATCTAGCGGCTTTACCACAGATACGCAGTATTTT.

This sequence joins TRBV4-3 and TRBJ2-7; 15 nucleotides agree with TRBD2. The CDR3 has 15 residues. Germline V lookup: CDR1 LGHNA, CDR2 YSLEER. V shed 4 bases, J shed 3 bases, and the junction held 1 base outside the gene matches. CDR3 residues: CASSLGLAGGYEQYF. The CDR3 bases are TGCGCCAGCAGCCTGGGACTAGCGGGGGGCTACGAGCAGTACTTC.

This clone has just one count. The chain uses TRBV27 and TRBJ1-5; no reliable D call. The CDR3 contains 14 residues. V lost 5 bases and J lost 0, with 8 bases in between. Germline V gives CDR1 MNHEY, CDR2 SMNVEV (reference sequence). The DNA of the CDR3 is TGTGCCAGCAGTCTGAAGGGTAGCAATCAGCCCCAGCATTTT. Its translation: CASSLKGSNQPQHF.

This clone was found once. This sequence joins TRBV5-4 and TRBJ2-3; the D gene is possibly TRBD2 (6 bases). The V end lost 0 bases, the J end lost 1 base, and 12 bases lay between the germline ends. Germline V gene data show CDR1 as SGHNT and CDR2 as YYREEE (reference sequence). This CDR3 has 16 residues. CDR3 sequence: CASSLGSGGGTDTQYF. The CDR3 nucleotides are TGTGCCAGCAGCTTGGGGTCCGGCGGGGGCACAGATACGCAGTATTTT. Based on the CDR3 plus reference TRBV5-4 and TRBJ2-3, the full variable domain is ETGVTQSPTHLIKTRGQQVTLRCSSQSGHNTVSWYQQALGQGPQFIFQYYREEENGRGNFPPRFSGLQFPNYSSELNVNALELDDSALYLCASSLGSGGGTDTQYFGPGTRLTVL.

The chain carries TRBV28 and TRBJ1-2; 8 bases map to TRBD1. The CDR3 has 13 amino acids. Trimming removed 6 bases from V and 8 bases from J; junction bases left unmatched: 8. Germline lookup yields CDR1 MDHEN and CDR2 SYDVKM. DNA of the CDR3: TGTGCCAGCAGAAGAGGGACAGGAAAGGGCTACACCTTC. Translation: CASRRGTGKGYTF.

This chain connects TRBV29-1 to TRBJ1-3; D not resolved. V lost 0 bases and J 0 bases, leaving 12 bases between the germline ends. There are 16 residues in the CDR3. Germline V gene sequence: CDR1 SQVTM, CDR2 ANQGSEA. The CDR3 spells CSVEEARFSSGNTIYF. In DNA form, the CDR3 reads TGCAGCGTTGAAGAGGCGCGGTTCAGCTCTGGAAACACCATATATTTT.

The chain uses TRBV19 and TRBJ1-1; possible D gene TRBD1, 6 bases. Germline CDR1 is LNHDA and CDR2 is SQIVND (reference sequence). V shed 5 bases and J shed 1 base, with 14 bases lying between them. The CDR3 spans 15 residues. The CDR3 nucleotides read TGTGCCAGTAGTCGTTCACAGGGACAGAACACTGAAGCTTTCTTT. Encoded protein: CASSRSQGQNTEAFF.

The CDR3 DNA is TGTGCCAGCAGCTTAGCCTTCAAATCACCCCTCCACTTT. It translates to CASSLAFKSPLHF. The chain is built from TRBV7-9 and TRBJ1-6; the D is unclear. The CDR3 has 13 amino acids. Germline CDR1 and CDR2: SEHNR and FQNEAQ (reference sequence). V was clipped by 0 bases and J by 10 bases, with 7 bases between them. Full variable domain (remainder filled in from reference TRBV7-9 and TRBJ1-6): DTGVSQNPRHKITKRGQNVTFRCDPISEHNRLYWYRQTLGQGPEFLTYFQNEAQLEKSRLLSDRFSAERPKGSFSTLEIQRTEQGDSAMYLCASSLAFKSPLHFGNGTRLTVT.

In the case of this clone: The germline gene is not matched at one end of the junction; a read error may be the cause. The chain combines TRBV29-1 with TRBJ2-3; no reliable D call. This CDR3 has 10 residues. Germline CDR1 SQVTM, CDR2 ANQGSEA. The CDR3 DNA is TGCAGCGTTGGTCCGCCTGCGTCCGTTTTT. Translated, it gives CSVGPPASVF.

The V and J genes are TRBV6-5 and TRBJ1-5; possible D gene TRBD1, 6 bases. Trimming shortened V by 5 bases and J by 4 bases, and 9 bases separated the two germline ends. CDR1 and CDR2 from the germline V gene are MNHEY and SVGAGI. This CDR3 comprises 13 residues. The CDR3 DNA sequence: TGTGCCAGCAGTGGACAGCAAAATCAGCCCCAGCATTTT. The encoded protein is CASSGQQNQPQHF.

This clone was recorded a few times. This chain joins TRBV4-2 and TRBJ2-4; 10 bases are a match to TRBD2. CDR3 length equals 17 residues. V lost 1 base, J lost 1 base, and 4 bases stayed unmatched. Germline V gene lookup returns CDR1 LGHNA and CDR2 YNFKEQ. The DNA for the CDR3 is TGTGCCAGCAGCCAAGCTAGCGGGGGAGTGGCCAAAAACATTCAGTACTTC. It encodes CASSQASGGVAKNIQYF.

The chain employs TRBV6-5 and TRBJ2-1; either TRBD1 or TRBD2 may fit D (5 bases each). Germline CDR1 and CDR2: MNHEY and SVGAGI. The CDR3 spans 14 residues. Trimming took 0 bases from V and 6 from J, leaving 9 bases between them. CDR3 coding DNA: TGTGCCAGCAGTTACTCGTCAGGGAGCAATGAGCAGTTCTTC. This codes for CASSYSSGSNEQFF.

DNA of the CDR3: TGTGCCAGCCGTAGGGGGGGAACTAATGAAAAACTGTTTTTT. It translates to CASRRGGTNEKLFF. The V and J genes are TRBV6-6 and TRBJ1-4; TRBD1 might be the D (6 bases). Germline values: CDR1 MNHNY, CDR2 SVGAGI (reference sequence). The CDR3 contains 14 residues. V lost 8 bases and J 1 base, leaving 11 bases between the germline ends.